The 2 T cell receptor beta chains given below trace back to one sample, sequenced in a study of blood T cell repertoires in COVID-19. The repertoire was sequenced with immunoSEQ multiplex PCR; TCRdb's copy has only in-frame clones and lacks some. The table shows over 100,000 clones, with over 80% occurring only once. The sequenced sample was peripheral blood. These receptors were obtained from an older woman with acute or convalescent COVID-19.

The rearrangement joins TRBV5-4 to TRBJ1-2; 8 bases line up with TRBD1. After removal of 3 bases from V and 7 bases from J, the junction contained 14 bases not matched to a gene. The CDR3 extends over 16 amino acids. From germline, CDR1 is SGHNT and CDR2 YYREEE (reference sequence). CDR3 sequence (DNA): TGTGCCAGCAGCTCCGCCACGGACAGGGACGGGGGTGGCTACACCTTC. It encodes CASSSATDRDGGGYTF.

The rearrangement uses TRBV6-1 and TRBJ2-1; TRBD2 agrees at 8 bases. Trimming cost V 4 bases and J 6 bases; bases outside gene matches: 14. The CDR3 has 17 residues. CDR1 is MNHNS and CDR2 is SASEGT in the germline V gene. CDR3 amino acids: CASSVGTASGFLNEQFF. CDR3 coding DNA: TGTGCCAGCAGTGTGGGGACGGCTAGCGGGTTTCTCAATGAGCAGTTCTTC.